This TCR beta chain is drawn from a study of blood T cell repertoires in COVID-19. The V gene end was trimmed by 8 bases and the J gene end by 2 bases; junction bases not matched to a gene: 12. This CDR3 has 16 residues. The germline CDR1 and CDR2 sequences are SGHAT and FQNNGV. Original analysis: For nucleated cells, counts were estimated from reference gene primer amplification. TCRdb keeps only in-frame clones here, not all; method: immunoSEQ multiplex PCR. Clone size and V and J calls were adopted from that table, with D and trimming inferred from the DNA. Found here are about 230,000 clones, about 90% of them singletons; the top ten hold less than 4.5%.

The clonotype originates from a woman aged 30 to 39 with acute COVID-19. The sequenced material came from PBMCs or T cells enriched from blood (not recorded which). The V gene is TRBV11-2, the J gene TRBJ2-5; 9 positions agree with TRBD2. CDR3 nucleotide sequence: TGTGCCAGCCTACCTAGTATAGCGGGGGAGCAAGAGACCCAGTACTTC. Its protein product is CASLPSIAGEQETQYF.